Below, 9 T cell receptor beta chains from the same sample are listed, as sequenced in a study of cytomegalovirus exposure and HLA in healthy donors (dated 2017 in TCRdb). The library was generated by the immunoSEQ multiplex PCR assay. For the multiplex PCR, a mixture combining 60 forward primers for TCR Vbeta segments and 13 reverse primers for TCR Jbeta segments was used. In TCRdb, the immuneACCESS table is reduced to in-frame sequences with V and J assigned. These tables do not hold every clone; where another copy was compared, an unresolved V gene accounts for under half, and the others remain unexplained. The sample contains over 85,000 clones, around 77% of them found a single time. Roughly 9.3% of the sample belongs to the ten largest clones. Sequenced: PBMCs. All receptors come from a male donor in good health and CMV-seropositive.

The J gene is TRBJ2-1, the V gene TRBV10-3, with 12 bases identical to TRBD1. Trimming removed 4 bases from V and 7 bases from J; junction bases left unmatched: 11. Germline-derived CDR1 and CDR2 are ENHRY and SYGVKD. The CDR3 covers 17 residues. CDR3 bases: TGTGCCATCAGTGTTGGCCTAAGGGGACAGGGGGCTAATGAGCAGTTCTTC. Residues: CAISVGLRGQGANEQFF.

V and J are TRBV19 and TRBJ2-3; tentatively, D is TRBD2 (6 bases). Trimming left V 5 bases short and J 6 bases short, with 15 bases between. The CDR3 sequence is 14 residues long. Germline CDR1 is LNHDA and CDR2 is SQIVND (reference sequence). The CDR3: CASSSPGLADTQYF. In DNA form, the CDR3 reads TGTGCCAGTAGTTCCCCGGGACTTGCTGATACGCAGTATTTT.

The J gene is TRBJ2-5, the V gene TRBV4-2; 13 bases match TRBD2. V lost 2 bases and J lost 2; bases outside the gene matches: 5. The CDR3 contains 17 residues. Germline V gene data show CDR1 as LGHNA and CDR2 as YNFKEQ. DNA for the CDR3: TGTGCCAGCAGCCAACGGACTAGCGGGAGATATCAAGAGACCCAGTACTTC. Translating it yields CASSQRTSGRYQETQYF.

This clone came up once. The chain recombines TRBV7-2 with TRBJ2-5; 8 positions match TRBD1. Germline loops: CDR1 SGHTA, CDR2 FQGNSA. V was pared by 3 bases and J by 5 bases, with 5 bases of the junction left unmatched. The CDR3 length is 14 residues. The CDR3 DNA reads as TGTGCCAGCAGCTTTAGACAGGGGAGCGAGACCCAGTACTTC. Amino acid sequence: CASSFRQGSETQYF.

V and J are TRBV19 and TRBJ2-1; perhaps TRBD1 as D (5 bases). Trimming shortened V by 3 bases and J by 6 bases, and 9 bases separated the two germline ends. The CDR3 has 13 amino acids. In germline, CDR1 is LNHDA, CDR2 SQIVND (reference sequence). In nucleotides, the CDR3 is TGTGCCAGTAGTATTGCAGGGTTCAATGAGCAGTTCTTC. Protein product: CASSIAGFNEQFF.

Here the CDR3 reads CASARQGTRPYNEQFF. CDR3 in DNA: TGTGCCAGTGCGAGACAGGGAACAAGACCCTACAATGAGCAGTTCTTC. The rearrangement uses TRBV19 and TRBJ2-1, with 7 bases that match TRBD1. Germline loops: CDR1 LNHDA, CDR2 SQIVND (reference sequence). The CDR3 spans 16 residues. V was clipped by 8 bases and J by 2 bases; unmatched bases: 12.

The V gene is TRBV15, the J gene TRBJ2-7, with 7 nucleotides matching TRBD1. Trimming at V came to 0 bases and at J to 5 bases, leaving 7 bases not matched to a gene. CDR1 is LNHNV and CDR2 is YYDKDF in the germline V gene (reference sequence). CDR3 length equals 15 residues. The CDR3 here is CATSRESTGVNEQYF. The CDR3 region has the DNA TGTGCCACCAGCAGAGAAAGCACAGGGGTGAACGAGCAGTACTTC.

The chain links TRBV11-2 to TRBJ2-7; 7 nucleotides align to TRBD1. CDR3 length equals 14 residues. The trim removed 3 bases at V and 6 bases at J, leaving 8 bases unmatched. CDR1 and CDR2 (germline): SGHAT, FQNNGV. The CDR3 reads CASSFIRQGSEQYF. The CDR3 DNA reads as TGTGCCAGCAGCTTTATTAGACAGGGTTCCGAGCAGTACTTC.

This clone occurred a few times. CDR3 region: CASSGEDNEQFF. DNA for the CDR3: TGTGCCAGCAGCGGGGAGGACAATGAGCAGTTCTTC. The chain links TRBV9 to TRBJ2-1, with D tentatively TRBD2 (6 bases). Per the germline V gene, CDR1 is SGDLS and CDR2 is YYNGEE. This CDR3 region has 12 residues. Trimming took 3 bases from V and 5 from J, leaving 6 bases between them.